The clone carrying this TCR beta chain was observed a few times. The data belong to a study of blood T cell repertoires in COVID-19. Study information: Both acute and convalescent COVID-19 samples were obtained from the United States, Italy and Spain. T cells, B-cell-depleted T cells, or PBMCs provided the cDNA or gDNA that served as material.

In the authors' methods: For nucleated cells, counts were estimated from reference gene primer amplification. Sequenced by immunoSEQ multiplex PCR; TCRdb stores in-frame clones only, minus some. The D gene and trimming were derived from the DNA, and the V and J assignments and clone size from that table. The sample yields 200,000 to 250,000 clones, approximately 80% seen once. The CDR3 spans 14 residues. Germline V CDR1 and CDR2: LNHDA, SQIVND (reference sequence). V was pared by 5 bases and J by 3 bases, with 11 bases between. Sequencing was carried out using peripheral blood. This chain uses TRBV19 with TRBJ1-5, with D possibly TRBD1 on 6 matching bases. This clonotype originated in a man aged 45-60 years with active or convalescent COVID-19. The CDR3 nucleotides are TGTGCCAGTAGTCCACGGACAGACAATCAGCCCCAGCATTTT. This translates into CASSPRTDNQPQHF.